The T cell receptor beta chain under discussion was sequenced for a study of T cell responses to AZD1222 COVID-19 vaccine. Findings and limits, study-wide: Unmutated variant regions are reportedly targeted by nearly half of spike-specific TCRs.

The protocol was immunoSEQ multiplex PCR, while the TCRdb copy is restricted to in-frame clones and leaves out a portion. The profile shows some 150,000 clones, 80% to 95% of them singletons. On this clone: The target antigen is unknown.

The CDR3 covers 16 residues. Germline V gene sequence: CDR1 SGDLS, CDR2 YYNGEE. V shed 3 bases, J shed 9 bases, and the junction held 14 bases outside the gene matches. The sequence came from an adult who received the AZD1222 COVID-19 vaccine. This specimen consisted of peripheral blood, obtained 28 days after the second AZD1222 dose. The chain joins TRBV9 to TRBJ2-4, with 8 bases aligning to TRBD1. This CDR3 reads CASSAPATGGSGIQYF. The DNA for the CDR3 is TGTGCCAGCAGCGCGCCCGCCACAGGGGGATCCGGCATTCAGTACTTC.